This entry concerns a single TCR beta chain. What it binds is unknown. This specimen comes from a study of shared clonotypes between healthy human individuals. As for the study in general: The study enrolled two women and a few men aged 18 to 49. Notes on the study in general: Few donors limited the genetic and exposure-history diversity represented.

Donors were healthy HIV-negative adults without recent acute infections or vaccinations. Researchers drew on tens of millions of PBMCs for genomic DNA from unsorted samples. The germline CDR1 and CDR2 sequences are MDHEN and SYDVKM. This CDR3 has 15 residues. Trimming removed 4 bases from V and 4 bases from J; junction bases left unmatched: 6. Data came from immunoSEQ multiplex PCR; TCRdb stores just in-frame clones and leaves some out. The sample contains around 450,000 clones, 75% to 85% of which appear only once. The TCR sequence derives from a middle-aged woman in good health. Some clones in this sample may be carry-over from other donors' samples. The J gene is TRBJ2-2, the V gene TRBV28; 7 nucleotides align to TRBD1. The sample comprised PBMCs. The CDR3 loop is CASSSNRGTTGELFF. The CDR3 nucleotides read TGTGCCAGCAGTTCCAACAGGGGAACCACCGGGGAGCTGTTTTTT.